Below are 15 T cell receptor beta chains sequenced from a single sample in a study of CD8 T cells in Susac syndrome. With random hexamers, about 0.5 to 1 ug RNA was reverse transcribed. TCRdb passed the immunoSEQ multiplex PCR reads through MiXCR, listing each CDR3 protein once. The data contain roughly 170,000 distinct CDR3 sequences, around 93% of them singletons. The material sequenced was CD4+ T cells from PBMCs. These receptors originate from a human donor with multiple sclerosis.

V is TRBV7-8 and J is TRBJ1-5; D uncertain. The V and J ends lost 5 bases and 0 bases respectively, with 14 bases between them. Germline values: CDR1 SGHVS, CDR2 FQNEAQ. The CDR3 is made up of 16 amino acids. CDR3 in DNA: TGTGCCAGCAGCCTCCGGACGGCAGATAGCAATCAGCCCCAGCATTTT. It yields the protein CASSLRTADSNQPQHF.

The J gene is TRBJ1-2, the V gene TRBV3-1; tentatively, D is TRBD1 (6 bases). This CDR3 contains 13 residues. Germline V CDR1 and CDR2: LGHDT, YNNKEL (reference sequence). The V and J ends lost 6 bases and 2 bases respectively, with 10 bases between them. The CDR3 protein is CASRDQGNYGYTF. In DNA form, the CDR3 reads TGTGCCAGCAGGGACCAGGGGAACTATGGCTACACCTTC.

This chain connects TRBV19 to TRBJ2-7; D is tentatively TRBD1 or TRBD2 (6 bases each). With 5 bases removed from V and 3 bases from J, the gap between germline ends came to 14 bases. This CDR3 comprises 14 residues. Germline V gives CDR1 LNHDA, CDR2 SQIVND (reference sequence). The CDR3, as DNA: TGTGCCAGTAGTGGAGGGGGGACCCTCTACGAGCAGTACTTC. Amino acids: CASSGGGTLYEQYF.

This chain links TRBV3-1 with TRBJ2-5; a possible D gene is TRBD2 (6 bases). Trimming removed 2 bases at V and 6 bases at J, with 28 bases between. This CDR3 contains 19 residues. Germline CDR1 and CDR2: LGHDT and YNNKEL (reference sequence). CDR3: CASSQNPAVWGGRLKTQYF. DNA for the CDR3: TGTGCCAGCAGCCAAAACCCCGCGGTGTGGGGAGGACGATTAAAGACCCAGTACTTC.

This chain joins TRBV6-6 and TRBJ1-1, with TRBD1 as a possible D gene (5 bases). The CDR3 consists of 15 residues. Per germline, CDR1 MNHNY and CDR2 SVGAGI (reference sequence). The germline V and J ends were trimmed by 7 bases and 0 bases, with 15 bases remaining between them. CDR3 sequence (DNA): TGTGCCAGCACCTTAAAACAGGTTCTGAACACTGAAGCTTTCTTT. Amino acids: CASTLKQVLNTEAFF.

This clonotype was found once. The chain employs TRBV5-6 and TRBJ2-1; a weak D match, TRBD1 (5 bases). The CDR3 consists of 16 residues. Trimming shortened V by 4 bases and J by 2 bases, and 16 bases separated the two germline ends. CDR1 SGHDT and CDR2 YYEEEE come from the germline V gene. The CDR3 spells CASSPFKGLTYNEQFF. The DNA of the CDR3 is TGTGCCAGCAGCCCTTTTAAGGGGCTAACCTACAATGAGCAGTTCTTC.

The J gene is TRBJ2-7, the V gene TRBV27; 13 bases fit TRBD2. The CDR3 consists of 13 residues. With V trimmed by 6 bases and J by 9 bases, 5 bases remained unmatched. Germline V CDR1 and CDR2: MNHEY, SMNVEV (reference sequence). CDR3 in amino acids: CASSRTSGGRQYF. In nucleotides, the CDR3 is TGTGCCAGCAGCCGGACTAGCGGGGGAAGGCAGTACTTC.

The chain joins TRBV28 to TRBJ2-1, with 15 bases lining up with TRBD2. With V trimmed by 5 bases and J by 8 bases, 7 bases remained unmatched. CDR1 and CDR2 from the germline V gene are MDHEN and SYDVKM. The CDR3 extends over 16 amino acids. The CDR3 nucleotides are TGTGCCAGCAGTAGCGCCGGGACTAGCGGGAGGTATGAGCAGTTCTTC. Amino acids: CASSSAGTSGRYEQFF. The complete variable domain, with remaining parts taken from reference TRBV28 and TRBJ2-1, reads DVKVTQSSRYLVKRTGEKVFLECVQDMDHENMFWYRQDPGLGLRLIYFSYDVKMKEKGDIPEGYSVSREKKERFSLILESASTNQTSMYLCASSSAGTSGRYEQFFGPGTRLTVL.

The rearrangement links TRBV11-2 to TRBJ2-7, with 11 positions matching TRBD2. Germline CDR1 SGHAT, CDR2 FQNNGV. The CDR3 covers 16 residues. Trimming took 2 bases from V and 4 from J; bases not matched to a gene: 7. The CDR3 region is CASSLTSGSGKYEQYF. Written as DNA, the CDR3 is TGTGCCAGCAGCTTAACTAGCGGGAGTGGCAAATACGAGCAGTACTTC.

V usage is TRBV18 and J usage is TRBJ2-1; D perhaps matches TRBD1 (6 bases). Germline lookup yields CDR1 KGHSH and CDR2 LQKENI. The V end was cut by 6 bases, the J end by 9 bases, with 21 bases between. This CDR3 has 15 residues. The DNA for the CDR3 is TGTGCCAGCTCGAAACAGGGAGCCGGAGGTCCTGAGCAGTTCTTC. Translation gives CASSKQGAGGPEQFF.

The chain employs TRBV7-2 and TRBJ1-2, with TRBD1 matching over 8 bases. V gave up 5 bases and J gave up 6 bases; unmatched junction bases: 5. Germline assignment: CDR1 SGHTA and CDR2 FQGNSA. There are 13 residues in the CDR3. CDR3 bases: TGTGCCAGCAGCCCGACAGGGGTCCATGGCTACACCTTC. This sequence encodes CASSPTGVHGYTF. Drawing the rest from reference TRBV7-2 and TRBJ1-2, the complete variable domain is GAGVSQSPSNKVTEKGKDVELRCDPISGHTALYWYRQSLGQGLEFLIYFQGNSAPDKSGLPSDRFSAERTGGSVSTLTIQRTQQEDSAVYLCASSPTGVHGYTFGSGTRLTVV.

The rearrangement joins TRBV11-2 to TRBJ2-5; D possibly uses TRBD1 or TRBD2 (5 bases each). This CDR3 contains 16 residues. Germline lookup yields CDR1 SGHAT and CDR2 FQNNGV. Trimming removed 3 bases from V and 1 base from J, with 15 bases in between. Here the CDR3 reads CASSFGIRGPQETQYF. For the CDR3, the DNA is TGTGCCAGCAGCTTCGGTATACGGGGCCCCCAAGAGACCCAGTACTTC.

V usage is TRBV13 and J usage is TRBJ2-5, with 9 bases fitting TRBD2. CDR3 length equals 15 residues. CDR1 and CDR2 from the germline V gene are PRHDT and FYEKMQ (reference sequence). J gave up 5 bases and V 3 bases, and 7 bases lay outside the gene matches. The CDR3 spells CASSFAGGPEETQYF. Written as DNA, the CDR3 is TGTGCCAGCAGCTTCGCGGGAGGGCCCGAGGAGACCCAGTACTTC.

The chain is built from TRBV2 and TRBJ2-7; D gene uncertain. CDR3 length equals 16 residues. CDR1 and CDR2 from the germline V gene are SNHLY and FYNNEI. Trimming pared 0 bases from V and 1 base from J, leaving 13 bases between. The CDR3 loop is CASSEASHDFSYEQYF. The DNA of the CDR3 is TGTGCCAGCAGTGAAGCCAGCCACGATTTTTCCTACGAGCAGTACTTC. The full variable domain, with the rest looked up from reference TRBV2 and TRBJ2-7, is EPEVTQTPSHQVTQMGQEVILRCVPISNHLYFYWYRQILGQKVEFLVSFYNNEISEKSEIFDDQFSVERPDGSNFTLKIRSTKLEDSAMYFCASSEASHDFSYEQYFGPGTRLTVT.

The chain joins TRBV7-8 to TRBJ1-1; TRBD1 is a possible D gene (5 bases). Germline CDR1 reads SGHVS; CDR2 reads FQNEAQ. The V end lost 6 bases, the J end lost 3 bases, and 23 bases lay between the germline ends. The CDR3 length is 17 residues. The CDR3 coding sequence is TGTGCCAGCAGTACCGCGGGGAGGGGAGAGAGGGACACTGAAGCTTTCTTT. It specifies CASSTAGRGERDTEAFF.